The rows below give T cell receptor beta chains drawn from one sample of a study of cytomegalovirus exposure and HLA in healthy donors. The method was immunoSEQ multiplex PCR; TCRdb's version includes in-frame clones alone and lacks a portion of them. The data contain around 100,000 clones, 66% of them singletons. The sample taken for sequencing was PBMCs. The receptors here all came from a woman in her 50s in good health and CMV-seronegative. Each CDR3 is given with its conserved first and last residue. Each record gives: V gene, clone size, D gene, J gene, CDR3 DNA, CDR3 protein. D genes are given only for firm matches. Part of the rows lack a size; the others show once, few, many or a class for expanded clones.

>TRBV11-3|.|TRBD1|TRBJ1-3
TGTGCCAGCAGCCTTACTACAGGGGCTGGAAACACCATATATTTT
CASSLTTGAGNTIYF
>TRBV25-1|.|.|TRBJ2-6
TGTGCCAGCAGTGAATCCCCTTATGCTGGGGCCAACGTCCTGACTTTC
CASSESPYAGANVLTF
>TRBV4-2|.|.|TRBJ2-1
TGTGCCAGCAGCCCAGCGGGCCGCTACAATGAGCAGTTCTTC
CASSPAGRYNEQFF
>TRBV5-1|.|TRBD2|TRBJ2-3
TGCGCCAGCAGGCCGGCGGTTGCTAGCGGTAGCACAGATACGCAGTATTTT
CASRPAVASGSTDTQYF
>TRBV11-1|.|TRBD2|TRBJ2-7
TGTGCCAGCAGCTTAGGTCGGACTAGCGGCACCTACGAGCAGTACTTC
CASSLGRTSGTYEQYF
>TRBV11-2|.|TRBD1|TRBJ2-2
TGTGCCAGCACCCAACAGGGGGCGGTCGGGGAGCTGTTTTTT
CASTQQGAVGELFF
>TRBV28|.|TRBD1|TRBJ2-6
TGTGCCAGCAGTCCCACAGGGGATGTTGGGGCCAACGTCCTGACTTTC
CASSPTGDVGANVLTF
>TRBV5-4|.|.|TRBJ2-7
TGTGCCAGCAGCTTAACCGGCTCCTACGAGCAGTACTTC
CASSLTGSYEQYF
>TRBV19|.|.|TRBJ2-1
TGTGCCAGTACCCCAGGGGACAATGAGCAGTTCTTC
CASTPGDNEQFF
>TRBV18|few|TRBD1|TRBJ1-4
TGTGCCAGCTCACCACGGCAGGGGGCAACTAATGAAAAACTGTTTTTT
CASSPRQGATNEKLFF
>TRBV7-9|.|TRBD2|TRBJ2-7
TGTGCCAGCAGCTTAGCGGCGGGAGGGCTTGGCGAGCAGTACTTC
CASSLAAGGLGEQYF
>TRBV7-2|.|.|TRBJ2-1
TGTGCCAGCAGCTTATTGTCAGGGGGGCGCTTGGATGAGCAGTTCTTC
CASSLLSGGRLDEQFF
>TRBV7-9|.|TRBD2|TRBJ2-1
TGTGCCAGCAGCTCCTTAGCGGGAGGCCCGAACAATGAGCAGTTCTTC
CASSSLAGGPNNEQFF
>TRBV27|once|TRBD2|TRBJ2-1
TGTGCCAGCAGTCCAGCCGGACTAGCGGGGTACAATGAGCAGTTCTTC
CASSPAGLAGYNEQFF
>TRBV15|.|TRBD1|TRBJ1-1
TGTGCCACCAGCAGAGATTTTTTCGGGGACAGATGGAACACTGAAGCTTTCTTT
CATSRDFFGDRWNTEAFF
>TRBV29-1|.|.|TRBJ1-2
TGCAGCGTTGTTCCCAGGGCCTTTGGGGGCTACACCTTC
CSVVPRAFGGYTF
>TRBV5-1|.|TRBD2|TRBJ2-3
TGCGCCAGCAGCTACGGGACTAGCGGGGGTGCGGCAGATACGCAGTATTTT
CASSYGTSGGAADTQYF
>TRBV6-5|once|.|TRBJ2-7
TGTGCCAGCAGTTACACCGGACAGAACTCCTACGAGCAGTACTTC
CASSYTGQNSYEQYF
>TRBV5-1|once|.|TRBJ1-6
TGCGCCAGCAGCTCGACAGGCTCTAATTCACCCCTCCACTTT
CASSSTGSNSPLHF
>TRBV11-2|.|.|TRBJ1-5
TGTGCCAGCAGCCGTGGGGACTATAGCAATCAGCCCCAGCATTTT
CASSRGDYSNQPQHF
>TRBV6-5|few|.|TRBJ2-7
TGTGCCAGCAGTTTGGACACCACCTACGAGCAGTACTTC
CASSLDTTYEQYF
>TRBV6-5|.|TRBD2|TRBJ2-1
TGTGCCAGCAGTTACTCGGGACTAGCGGGTAGGGATGAGCAGTTCTTC
CASSYSGLAGRDEQFF
>TRBV10-1|.|TRBD1|TRBJ2-3
TGCGCCAGCAACAACAGGGGGCGGACAGATACGCAGTATTTT
CASNNRGRTDTQYF
>TRBV30|.|.|TRBJ1-5
TGTGCCTGGAGTTTAGGGGGTAATCAGCCCCAGCATTTT
CAWSLGGNQPQHF
>TRBV2|few|TRBD2|TRBJ2-5
TGTGCCAGCAGTGCAGGACTAGCGGGGGGAGAGACCCAGTACTTC
CASSAGLAGGETQYF
>TRBV11-2|.|.|TRBJ1-1
TGTGCCAGCAGCTTAGGGACAAACATGAACACTGAAGCTTTCTTT
CASSLGTNMNTEAFF
>TRBV2|.|.|TRBJ1-1
TGTGCCAGCAGTGAAGGCGCCTCGAGGAATACTGAAGCTTTCTTT
CASSEGASRNTEAFF
>TRBV7-3|.|TRBD1|TRBJ1-5
TGTGCCAGCAGCCGGGACAGGGATCAGCCCCAGCATTTT
CASSRDRDQPQHF
>TRBV5-1|few|TRBD2|TRBJ2-7
TGCGCCAGCAGCCCAGCGGGAGGGCGCGAGCAGTACTTC
CASSPAGGREQYF
>TRBV10-2|few|TRBD2|TRBJ2-1
TGCGCCAGCAGTGAGTTCCTAGCGGGGGGGCTCAGTGAGCAGTTCTTC
CASSEFLAGGLSEQFF
>TRBV11-2|.|TRBD1|TRBJ2-2
TGTGCCAGCAGCTTACAGGGGGCGACCGGGGAGCTGTTTTTT
CASSLQGATGELFF
>TRBV28|.|TRBD1|TRBJ1-2
TGTGCCAGCAGTTTGACAGGGCGGTATACCTACACCTTC
CASSLTGRYTYTF